The count of the clone carrying this T cell receptor beta chain is one. This sample is drawn from a study of radiotherapy plus CTLA-4 blockade in lung cancer. CDR3 length: 12 amino acids. Germline V CDR1 and CDR2: MDHEN, SYDVKM. V lost 4 bases and J 5 bases, leaving 5 bases between the germline ends. The repertoire was sequenced with immunoSEQ multiplex PCR; TCRdb's copy has only in-frame clones and lacks some. The sample has about 87,000 clones; around 86% are singletons. The V and J genes are TRBV28 and TRBJ2-2, with no clear D. This TCR was recovered from a human donor with non-small cell lung cancer that progressed on radiotherapy plus ipilimumab. Sequencing was performed on peripheral blood, taken from a patient treated with radiotherapy plus ipilimumab. The CDR3: CASSSETGELFF. CDR3 DNA sequence: TGTGCCAGCAGTTCGGAGACCGGGGAGCTGTTTTTT.